These T cell receptor beta chains were read from a single sample in a study of cytomegalovirus exposure and HLA in healthy donors. Libraries were prepared by immunoSEQ multiplex PCR; TCRdb keeps only in-frame clonotypes and omits some of them. The sample consists of under 150,000 clones, approximately 83% of them appearing once. Material for sequencing was PBMCs. The receptors derive from a male donor in good health and CMV-seronegative. Both conserved end residues are part of each CDR3. The D gene is left open where the match is weak. The listing skips clone size in some rows; elsewhere it reads once, few, many or a size class.

abundance,j_gene,v_gene,d_gene,CDR3aa,CDR3nt
-,TRBJ2-2,TRBV9,-,CASSVEGDTGELFF,TGTGCCAGCAGCGTAGAGGGAGACACCGGGGAGCTGTTTTTT
-,TRBJ1-5,TRBV4-1,-,CASSQVNTGSSNQPQHF,TGCGCCAGCAGCCAAGTCAATACAGGGAGTAGCAATCAGCCCCAGCATTTT
-,TRBJ1-4,TRBV9,TRBD1,CASSVSRGDEKLFF,TGTGCCAGCAGCGTATCCAGGGGGGATGAAAAACTGTTTTTT
-,TRBJ1-4,TRBV15,-,CATSRDRQGSYNEKLFF,TGTGCCACCAGCAGAGATCGTCAGGGAAGTTATAATGAAAAACTGTTTTTT
-,TRBJ2-7,TRBV28,TRBD1,CASRPGTGARYEQYF,TGTGCCAGCAGGCCGGGGACAGGGGCTAGGTACGAGCAGTACTTC
-,TRBJ1-1,TRBV7-9,-,CSSSGRRVFMNTEAFF,TGTTCCAGCAGCGGCCGCAGGGTTTTCATGAACACTGAAGCTTTCTTT
-,TRBJ2-5,TRBV27,-,CARHPERRETQYF,TGTGCCAGGCACCCCGAGAGGAGAGAGACCCAGTACTTC
-,TRBJ2-7,TRBV5-1,-,CASSLADSTYEQYF,TGCGCCAGCAGCTTGGCAGACAGTACCTACGAGCAGTACTTC
-,TRBJ2-1,TRBV4-2,-,CASSRQGYNEQFF,TGTGCCAGCTCCCGTCAGGGGTACAATGAGCAGTTCTTC
few,TRBJ2-5,TRBV28,TRBD2,CASTSLAGGQETQYF,TGTGCCAGCACCTCGTTAGCGGGAGGGCAAGAGACCCAGTACTTC
-,TRBJ2-5,TRBV7-2,-,CASSLTGTARGETQYF,TGTGCCAGCAGCTTAACAGGGACCGCCCGAGGAGAGACCCAGTACTTC
-,TRBJ2-1,TRBV7-3,TRBD2,CASSLTQRGNNEQFF,TGTGCCAGCAGCTTAACCCAGCGGGGGAACAATGAGCAGTTCTTC
-,TRBJ2-7,TRBV4-2,TRBD2,CASSQDWLAVTYEQYF,TGTGCCAGCAGCCAAGATTGGCTAGCGGTAACCTACGAGCAGTACTTC
-,TRBJ2-2,TRBV9,TRBD1,CASSVGSQGTGELFF,TGTGCCAGCAGCGTGGGGTCACAGGGGACCGGGGAGCTGTTTTTT
-,TRBJ2-7,TRBV5-1,TRBD1,CASSLFPGQGTQEQYF,TGCGCCAGCAGCTTGTTTCCGGGACAGGGGACGCAAGAGCAGTACTTC
few,TRBJ1-6,TRBV7-6,-,CASSLGARPEDSPLHF,TGTGCCAGCAGCTTAGGTGCTCGCCCCGAGGATTCACCCCTCCACTTT
-,TRBJ2-1,TRBV7-6,-,CASSRDSYNEQFF,TGTGCCAGCAGCCGTGACTCTTACAATGAGCAGTTCTTC
-,TRBJ2-1,TRBV15,-,CATSRDPTGSYNEQFF,TGTGCCACCAGCAGAGATCCGACGGGCTCCTACAATGAGCAGTTCTTC
-,TRBJ1-3,TRBV6-5,-,CASSFSSGNTIYF,TGTGCCAGCAGTTTCAGCTCTGGAAACACCATATATTTT
-,TRBJ2-7,TRBV29-1,TRBD2,CSVCIAGDRYEQYF,TGCAGCGTGTGCATAGCGGGAGATCGGTACGAGCAGTACTTC
-,TRBJ2-2,TRBV7-6,-,CASSLALAAGELFF,TGTGCCAGCAGCTTGGCCCTAGCCGCCGGGGAGCTGTTTTTT
-,TRBJ1-5,TRBV19,TRBD1,CASSPTGNQPQHF,TGTGCCAGTAGCCCGACAGGGAATCAGCCCCAGCATTTT
-,TRBJ1-3,TRBV7-9,TRBD1,CASSYPDRGANTIYF,TGTGCCAGCAGCTACCCCGACAGGGGGGCAAACACCATATATTTT
once,TRBJ2-3,TRBV7-2,-,CASSRESSTDTQYF,TGTGCCAGCAGCCGGGAATCTAGCACAGATACGCAGTATTTT
-,TRBJ2-5,TRBV7-2,TRBD1,CASSPGQAETQYF,TGTGCCAGCAGCCCCGGACAGGCGGAGACCCAGTACTTC
once,TRBJ2-2,TRBV7-2,-,CASSDLNAANTGELFF,TGTGCCAGCAGCGATCTTAATGCAGCGAACACCGGGGAGCTGTTTTTT
-,TRBJ1-5,TRBV30,TRBD1,CAWNLTGNTQPQHF,TGTGCCTGGAACCTGACAGGGAACACTCAGCCCCAGCATTTT
-,TRBJ2-5,TRBV6-5,-,CASSSHPAGQETQYF,TGTGCCAGCAGTTCACATCCAGCGGGTCAAGAGACCCAGTACTTC
-,TRBJ2-3,TRBV29-1,-,CSVDRGVGGYTDTQYF,TGCAGCGTTGACCGAGGAGTTGGGGGGTACACAGATACGCAGTATTTT
-,TRBJ2-1,TRBV5-1,TRBD2,CASSLVIRTSGMNEQFF,TGCGCCAGCAGCTTGGTTATCCGGACTAGCGGGATGAATGAGCAGTTCTTC
-,TRBJ2-1,TRBV29-1,-,CSVGQPRGGYNEQFF,TGCAGCGTCGGGCAACCCAGGGGAGGGTACAATGAGCAGTTCTTC
-,TRBJ2-2,TRBV19,TRBD2,CATRSLDWTSGRAGTGELFF,TGTGCCACCCGGAGCCTTGACTGGACTAGCGGGAGGGCCGGAACCGGGGAGCTGTTTTTT
-,TRBJ2-3,TRBV5-4,-,CASSNGQWSGDTQYF,TGTGCCAGCAGCAATGGACAGTGGTCTGGAGATACGCAGTATTTT